This passage covers 24 T cell receptor beta chains from one sample sequenced in a study of T cells after posttransplantation cyclophosphamide. This table comes from immunoSEQ multiplex PCR, and its TCRdb copy is limited to in-frame clones, with some not included. The sample lists thousands of clones, about 75% occurring once. Sequenced material: memory CD8+ T cells sorted from blood. The source is a man in his fifties.

The genes are TRBV4-1 and TRBJ2-1; tentative D call: TRBD2 (7 bases). CDR3 length: 17 residues. Germline loops: CDR1 MGHRA, CDR2 YSYEKL. Trimming shortened V by 0 bases and J by 8 bases, and 20 bases separated the two germline ends. Written as DNA, the CDR3 is TGCGCCAGCAGCCAAGAATGGACGGGGGGCCTTAGGTATGAGCAGTTCTTC. This sequence encodes CASSQEWTGGLRYEQFF.

This chain links TRBV11-3 with TRBJ2-7; 8 bases are a match to TRBD2. The CDR3 consists of 16 residues. In germline, CDR1 is SGHNT, CDR2 YENEEA. J gave up 2 bases and V 5 bases, and 11 bases lay outside the gene matches. The CDR3 DNA sequence: TGTGCCAGCAGCCCCCTTAGCGGGACACCCACCTACGAGCAGTACTTC. Amino acid sequence: CASSPLSGTPTYEQYF.

This clone was detected only a few times. The CDR3 region has the DNA TGTGCCAGCGCGGGTCGCATCACTAACTACGAGCAGTACTTC. This sequence encodes CASAGRITNYEQYF. The chain carries TRBV6-5 and TRBJ2-7, with D perhaps matching TRBD2 (5 bases). CDR3 length: 14 residues. CDR1 and CDR2 (germline): MNHEY, SVGAGI. V shed 8 bases and J shed 3 bases, with 17 bases lying between them.

This clone was recorded once. This chain connects TRBV7-8 to TRBJ1-2, with TRBD1 as a possible D gene (5 bases). Germline-derived CDR1 and CDR2 are SGHVS and FQNEAQ. V was pared by 5 bases and J by 3 bases, with 7 bases between. The CDR3 loop spans 12 amino acids. The CDR3 DNA reads TGTGCCAGCAGCCCGGGGGACTATGGCTACACCTTC. It yields the protein CASSPGDYGYTF.

J is TRBJ1-1 and V is TRBV6-5; possible D gene TRBD1, 6 bases. CDR1 is MNHEY, CDR2 SVGAGI, per germline. This CDR3 comprises 13 residues. The V gene lost 2 bases and the J gene lost 8 bases, with 12 bases spanning the gap. The CDR3 reads CASSYGFDREAFF. The CDR3 DNA follows: TGTGCCAGCAGTTACGGGTTTGACAGGGAAGCTTTCTTT.

The chain uses TRBV7-8 and TRBJ2-5; 13 positions match TRBD2. Germline CDR1 SGHVS, CDR2 FQNEAQ. This CDR3 comprises 17 residues. V trimming: 2 bases; J trimming: 1 base; junction bases outside the gene matches: 4. DNA for the CDR3: TGTGCCAGCAGCTTACCTGGACTAGCGGGGGCCCAAGAGACCCAGTACTTC. Translated: CASSLPGLAGAQETQYF.

The CDR3 sequence: CASRLTSSAEQFF. The CDR3 bases are TGTGCCAGCAGGTTAACTAGCTCAGCTGAGCAGTTCTTC. The J gene is TRBJ2-1, the V gene TRBV28, with D perhaps matching TRBD2 (6 bases). The CDR3 spans 13 residues. Germline-derived CDR1 and CDR2 are MDHEN and SYDVKM. V lost 6 bases, J lost 9 bases, and 15 bases lay in between.

V is TRBV6-6 and J is TRBJ2-7; TRBD2 aligns across 11 bases. With V trimmed by 5 bases and J by 2 bases, 8 bases remained unmatched. CDR3 size: 16 residues. Germline-derived CDR1 and CDR2 are MNHNY and SVGAGI (reference sequence). CDR3 residues: CASSLTSGGSAYEQYF. CDR3 nucleotides: TGTGCCAGCAGTCTTACTAGCGGGGGATCAGCCTACGAGCAGTACTTC.

This chain uses TRBV19 with TRBJ1-5; TRBD1 matches 9 bases. The CDR3 spans 14 residues. Germline CDR1 reads LNHDA; CDR2 reads SQIVND (reference sequence). V shed 7 bases, J shed 4 bases, and the junction held 5 bases outside the gene matches. The CDR3 DNA reads as TGTGCCAGTATTTTGACAGGGGGGAATCAGCCCCAGCATTTT. Protein: CASILTGGNQPQHF.

This clone has more than one count but fewer than ten. The chain couples TRBV9 to TRBJ2-7; no clear D. This CDR3 is 15 amino acids long. CDR1 is SGDLS, CDR2 YYNGEE, per germline. Trimming stripped 0 bases from V and 3 bases from J, with 13 bases between. CDR3 sequence (DNA): TGTGCCAGCAGCGTAGAAGGCAACAGTTACTACGAGCAGTACTTC. Translation gives CASSVEGNSYYEQYF.

CDR3 bases: TGTGCCAGCAGCTTGATGAGTCAGCCCCAGCATTTT. This codes for CASSLMSQPQHF. This chain links TRBV5-6 with TRBJ1-5; D remains ambiguous. Germline loops: CDR1 SGHDT, CDR2 YYEEEE. The CDR3 sequence is 12 residues long. V was cut by 1 base and J by 6 bases, with 5 bases left in between.

This clone was seen a few times. Distinct nucleotide sequences in the sample also encode this CDR3. V gene TRBV7-3 combines with J gene TRBJ2-1, with 7 bases matching TRBD2. CDR3 size: 14 residues. Germline CDR1 reads SGHTA; CDR2 reads FQGTGA. V lost 2 bases and J lost 4; bases outside the gene matches: 2. In DNA form, the CDR3 reads TGTGCCAGCAGCTTAGGCGGGGGATACAATGAGCAGTTCTTC. Amino acids: CASSLGGGYNEQFF.

CDR3 DNA sequence: TGTGCCAGCAGCTTGGGGGGAGAACAGCCCCAGCATTTT. Its protein product is CASSLGGEQPQHF. The genes are TRBV5-5 and TRBJ1-5; D unresolved. The germline V and J ends were trimmed by 0 bases and 7 bases, with 8 bases remaining between them. Germline V gene sequence: CDR1 SGHKS, CDR2 YYEKEE (reference sequence). The CDR3 contains 13 residues.

This clone occurred once. The chain employs TRBV6-5 and TRBJ1-5; 8 bases map to TRBD1. CDR3 size: 15 residues. CDR1 is MNHEY and CDR2 is SVGAGI in the germline V gene. Trimming removed 10 bases from V and 2 bases from J; junction bases left unmatched: 10. The CDR3 is CAIAHLTGGNQPQHF. The DNA for the CDR3 is TGTGCCATCGCCCATTTGACAGGGGGCAATCAGCCCCAGCATTTT.

The chain recombines TRBV5-4 with TRBJ2-7; the match to TRBD2 covers 7 bases. There are 14 residues in the CDR3. Germline V gene data show CDR1 as SGHNT and CDR2 as YYREEE (reference sequence). V was clipped by 1 base and J by 5 bases; unmatched bases: 6. CDR3 sequence (DNA): TGTGCCAGCAGCTTGACGGGAGGAATTAACGAGCAGTACTTC. This codes for CASSLTGGINEQYF.

The V gene is TRBV7-8, the J gene TRBJ2-1, with 14 nucleotides matching TRBD2. Unmatched junction bases numbered 10, after V lost 7 bases and J lost 8 bases. The CDR3 covers 16 residues. The germline CDR1 and CDR2 sequences are SGHVS and FQNEAQ. In nucleotides, the CDR3 is TGTGCCAGCACACCAGGACTAGCGGGAGGTAAGGATGAGCAGTTCTTC. Translating gives CASTPGLAGGKDEQFF.

This chain links TRBV6-6 with TRBJ2-7, with a possible D match to TRBD1 (5 bases). V was clipped by 4 bases and J by 8 bases, with 15 bases between them. Germline V gives CDR1 MNHNY, CDR2 SVGAGI (reference sequence). The CDR3 loop spans 13 amino acids. The CDR3 spells CASSWIEGAQQYF. Here the CDR3 DNA reads TGTGCCAGCAGTTGGATAGAAGGGGCCCAGCAGTACTTC.

The chain uses TRBV11-2 and TRBJ2-7; no definite D call. Trimming pared 1 base from V and 0 bases from J, leaving 10 bases between. CDR1 is SGHAT, CDR2 FQNNGV, per germline. CDR3 length: 15 amino acids. CDR3 DNA: TGTGCCAGCAGCTTAGGCGGCGGAGTCTCCTACGAGCAGTACTTC. Its protein product is CASSLGGGVSYEQYF.

This clone was detected only once. This chain uses TRBV11-1 with TRBJ2-1; 7 positions agree with TRBD1. Germline CDR1 and CDR2: SGHAT and FQDESV (reference sequence). Trimming at V came to 2 bases and at J to 5 bases, leaving 9 bases not matched to a gene. The CDR3 has 16 amino acids. The CDR3 is CASSLRPGQPDNEQFF. The CDR3 DNA reads TGTGCCAGCAGCTTAAGACCGGGACAGCCAGACAATGAGCAGTTCTTC. The complete variable domain, with remaining parts taken from reference TRBV11-1 and TRBJ2-1, reads EAEVAQSPRYKITEKSQAVAFWCDPISGHATLYWYRQILGQGPELLVQFQDESVVDDSQLPKDRFSAERLKGVDSTLKIQPAELGDSAMYLCASSLRPGQPDNEQFFGPGTRLTVL.

V is TRBV5-1 and J is TRBJ2-1; weak D call: TRBD2 (6 bases). The CDR3 is 12 amino acids. The germline V gene encodes CDR1 SGHRS and CDR2 YFSETQ. V gave up 4 bases and J gave up 9 bases, with 11 bases separating them. Here the CDR3 reads CASSGTHIEQFF. The CDR3 nucleotides are TGCGCCAGCAGCGGGACTCACATTGAGCAGTTCTTC.

The chain uses TRBV27 and TRBJ1-2; D may be TRBD1 (5 bases). V dropped 2 bases and J dropped 2 bases, with 9 bases sitting between them. CDR1 is MNHEY, CDR2 SMNVEV, per germline (reference sequence). CDR3 length: 14 amino acids. CDR3 DNA sequence: TGTGCCAGCAGTTTACAGGGTCCGAACTATGGCTACACCTTC. Encoded protein: CASSLQGPNYGYTF.

The chain links TRBV9 to TRBJ2-1, with no clear D. V gave up 0 bases and J gave up 6 bases, with 10 bases separating them. Germline V CDR1 and CDR2: SGDLS, YYNGEE. The CDR3 spans 14 residues. CDR3 in amino acids: CASSVGASLNEQFF. CDR3 bases: TGTGCCAGCAGCGTAGGGGCATCCCTCAATGAGCAGTTCTTC.

The chain employs TRBV7-9 and TRBJ2-7; weak D call: TRBD1 (6 bases). Germline-derived CDR1 and CDR2 are SEHNR and FQNEAQ (reference sequence). V lost 4 bases to trimming and J lost 4 bases, with 11 bases between them. The CDR3 extends over 13 amino acids. The CDR3 region has the DNA TGTGCCAGCAGCTCCTTGGACAGTTACGAGCAGTACTTC. Amino acids: CASSSLDSYEQYF.

A few counts support this clone. The junction does not match germline at one end; this may be a read error. This sequence joins TRBV5-8 and TRBJ2-2; 11 positions match TRBD1. The CDR3 sequence is 17 residues long. CDR1 is SGHTS, CDR2 YDEGEE, per germline. CDR3 protein: CASSQDRTGGVTGELFF. Here the CDR3 DNA reads TGCGCCAGCAGCCAAGACCGGACAGGGGGCGTTACCGGGGAGCTGTTTTTT.